These T cell receptor beta chains were read from a single sample in a study of technical replicates of blood from several donors. The repertoire was sequenced with immunoSEQ multiplex PCR; TCRdb's copy has only in-frame clones and lacks some. The sample has just over 80,000 clones; 95% to 97% are singletons. Input material: T cells isolated from PBMCs. These receptor sequences come from a human donor in good health. Both conserved end residues are part of each CDR3. The D gene is left open where the match is weak. The size entry is marked missing in some rows and otherwise reads once, few, many or a size class.

V	length	J	D	size	CDR3	DNA
TRBV5-1	13	TRBJ1-1	TRBD1	NA	CASSLDRGRQAFF	TGCGCCAGCAGCTTGGACAGGGGGCGGCAGGCTTTCTTT
TRBV11-3	15	TRBJ2-3	TRBD2	NA	CASSSSGMVTDTQYF	TGTGCCAGCAGCTCTAGCGGGATGGTTACAGATACGCAGTATTTT
TRBV29-1	13	TRBJ1-3	NA	NA	CSVEVGAGNTIYF	TGCAGCGTTGAGGTAGGGGCTGGAAACACCATATATTTT
TRBV9	16	TRBJ2-7	NA	once	CASSSLEGAGAGEQYF	TGTGCCAGCAGCTCCCTCGAAGGGGCAGGGGCGGGCGAGCAGTACTTC
TRBV2	14	TRBJ2-7	NA	NA	CASSEGRQGSEQYF	TGTGCCAGCAGTGAAGGGCGGCAGGGGTCCGAGCAGTACTTC
TRBV2	16	TRBJ2-2	TRBD1	NA	CASSGFRTGGSGELFF	TGTGCCAGCAGTGGATTCCGGACAGGGGGAAGCGGGGAGCTGTTTTTT
TRBV27	14	TRBJ1-5	NA	once	CASSTAGESQPQHF	TGTGCCAGCAGCACCGCAGGGGAAAGTCAGCCCCAGCATTTT
TRBV6-4	14	TRBJ2-2	NA	NA	CASSKGESTGELFF	TGTGCCAGCAGTAAGGGGGAGTCCACCGGGGAGCTGTTTTTT
TRBV12-1	16	TRBJ1-4	NA	NA	CASSFRDRDLSEKLFF	TGTGCCAGCAGCTTTAGGGACAGGGACCTTAGTGAAAAACTGTTTTTT
TRBV29-1	15	TRBJ2-3	TRBD1	NA	CSADPRQGAADTQYF	TGCAGCGCCGACCCTAGACAGGGGGCCGCAGATACGCAGTATTTT
TRBV4-1	16	TRBJ2-1	TRBD2	NA	CASSHPSREVYNEQFF	TGCGCCAGCAGCCACCCCTCTCGGGAGGTTTACAATGAGCAGTTCTTC
TRBV30	12	TRBJ1-1	NA	NA	CAWTPGDTEAFF	TGTGCCTGGACGCCAGGCGACACTGAAGCTTTCTTT